This T cell receptor beta chain was identified in a study of blood T cell repertoires in COVID-19. Across the study: COVID-19 samples, acute and convalescent, were from the United States, Italy and Spain.

Methods used by the authors: Amplified reference gene primers provided the basis for estimating nucleated cell counts. Clones were read by immunoSEQ multiplex PCR, and TCRdb kept only the in-frame ones, dropping some. V and J calls and clone size are those listed in that table; D and trimming were worked out from the DNA. The data contain 270,000 or so clones, 84% of them singletons. Germline V gene lookup returns CDR1 SGHTA and CDR2 FQGNSA. With 3 bases removed from V and 0 bases from J, the gap between germline ends came to 10 bases. CDR3 size: 15 residues. The chain is built from TRBV7-2 and TRBJ2-3; D is perhaps TRBD2 (6 bases). This clonotype was sampled from a human donor in a cohort sampled during active COVID-19. Sequences were obtained from peripheral blood. The CDR3 bases are TGTGCCAGCAGCTTCGGGGGACCCAGCACAGATACGCAGTATTTT. As protein: CASSFGGPSTDTQYF.